Listed below are T cell receptor beta chains from one sample, sequenced in a study of identical twins. TCRdb passed the 5' RACE reads through MiXCR, listing each CDR3 protein once. The table has about 1.7 million distinct CDR3 sequences, about 31% seen once; the top ten hold roughly 0.3%. The sequencing input was cord blood. The source of these receptors is a newborn girl in good health. Each CDR3 is given with its conserved first and last residue. The D gene is left open where the match is weak. The size entry is marked missing in some rows and otherwise reads once, few, many or a size class.

d_gene,j_gene,abundance,v_gene,CDR3aa,CDR3nt
NA,TRBJ1-1,NA,TRBV6-5,CASSRSLQAFF,TGTGCCAGCAGCAGGAGTCTCCAAGCTTTCTTT
TRBD2,TRBJ2-7,NA,TRBV9,CASSVREGYNEQYF,TGTGCCAGCAGCGTACGGGAGGGCTACAATGAGCAGTACTTC
TRBD1,TRBJ1-2,NA,TRBV19,CASRGDSPSGGYTF,TGTGCCAGTAGGGGGGACAGCCCCAGTGGTGGCTACACCTTC
NA,TRBJ1-3,few,TRBV10-3,CAISESGTNSGNTIYF,TGTGCCATCAGTGAGTCGGGGACAAACTCTGGAAACACCATATATTTT
NA,TRBJ2-3,NA,TRBV12-3/TRBV12-4,CASSSSRDPGTDTQYF,TGTGCCAGCAGTTCCTCGAGGGACCCCGGAACAGATACGCAGTATTTT
NA,TRBJ1-1,few,TRBV4-1,CASSQVQAGLFLNTEAFF,TGCGCCAGCAGCCAAGTACAGGCTGGACTCTTCCTGAACACTGAAGCTTTCTTT
TRBD2,TRBJ2-5,few,TRBV29-1,CSVERDYNEQYF,TGCAGCGTTGAACGGGACTACAATGAACAGTACTTC
NA,TRBJ2-7,many,TRBV20-1,CSAPDRSSYEQYF,TGCAGTGCGCCCGACAGGAGCTCCTACGAGCAGTACTTC
NA,TRBJ1-5,NA,TRBV12-3/TRBV12-4,CASSLGYTHRPQHF,TGTGCCAGCAGTTTAGGGTACACCCACCGGCCCCAGCATTTT
TRBD1,TRBJ2-1,few,TRBV20-1,CSASGARGPNNEQFF,TGCAGTGCTAGTGGGGCCAGGGGGCCAAACAATGAGCAGTTCTTC
NA,TRBJ2-7,NA,TRBV27,CASSVGPDFYEQYF,TGTGCCAGCAGTGTCGGGCCAGACTTCTACGAGCAGTACTTC
NA,TRBJ2-3,NA,TRBV3-1,CASSPTAGALTDTQYF,TGTGCCAGCAGCCCAACGGCGGGGGCCCTCACAGATACGCAGTATTTT
TRBD2,TRBJ2-7,NA,TRBV7-6,CASSLRIAGTYEQYF,TGTGCCAGCAGCTTAAGAATAGCGGGAACCTACGAGCAGTACTTC
NA,TRBJ1-5,few,TRBV12-3/TRBV12-4,CASSFTAAVGQPQHF,TGTGCCAGCAGTTTCACGGCTGCGGTGGGTCAGCCCCAGCATTTT
NA,TRBJ1-5,NA,TRBV7-2,CASSLALTGYSNQPQHF,TGTGCCAGCAGCTTAGCGCTAACCGGGTATAGCAATCAGCCCCAGCATTTT
TRBD2,TRBJ2-5,NA,TRBV28,CASSPRLGGRSVEQYF,TGTGCCAGCAGTCCCCGATTGGGCGGGAGAAGTGTGGAGCAGTACTTC
NA,TRBJ1-2,few,TRBV7-9,CSSSPSYGYTF,TGTTCCAGCAGCCCGAGCTATGGCTACACCTTC
NA,TRBJ1-1,NA,TRBV6-7,CAPTGTLRNTEAFF,TGTGCCCCGACGGGGACCCTCAGGAACACTGAAGCTTTCTTT
TRBD2,TRBJ2-3,once,TRBV20-1,CSASGGASVTQYF,TGCAGTGCTAGCGGGGGGGCCAGTGTTACGCAGTATTTT
NA,TRBJ2-6,few,TRBV20-1,CSAGGSGANVLTF,TGCAGTGCTGGCGGTTCTGGGGCCAACGTCCTGACTTTC
NA,TRBJ2-7,NA,TRBV20-1,CSARDLRDGGLYEQYF,TGCAGTGCTAGAGATCTAAGGGACGGCGGCCTCTACGAGCAGTACTTC
NA,TRBJ1-1,NA,TRBV7-9,CASSPSLWPNTEAFF,TGTGCCAGCAGCCCGAGCCTTTGGCCGAACACTGAAGCTTTCTTT
TRBD2,TRBJ2-7,NA,TRBV11-2,CASSLGADAGTRPYYEQYF,TGTGCCAGCAGCTTAGGGGCTGATGCCGGGACTAGGCCTTACTACGAGCAGTACTTC
NA,TRBJ1-4,few,TRBV24-1,CATSDEPGRINEKLFF,TGTGCCACCAGTGATGAACCGGGACGGATTAATGAAAAACTGTTTTTT
TRBD2,TRBJ2-1,NA,TRBV25-1,CASSDYGGRGNEQFF,TGTGCCAGCAGTGATTATGGAGGGAGGGGTAATGAGCAGTTCTTC
NA,TRBJ2-4,few,TRBV6-5,CASSYSRGLAKNIQYF,TGTGCCAGCAGTTACTCGAGGGGGTTAGCCAAAAACATTCAGTACTTC
TRBD2,TRBJ2-1,many,TRBV11-3,CASSPGLAGGPYNEQFF,TGTGCCAGCAGTCCGGGACTAGCGGGGGGGCCTTACAATGAGCAGTTCTTC
NA,TRBJ1-2,few,TRBV20-1,CSARDLQGGSYGYTF,TGCAGTGCTAGAGATCTGCAGGGAGGGTCTTATGGCTACACCTTC
TRBD2,TRBJ2-5,few,TRBV28,CASSLSGAGELEQYF,TGTGCCAGCAGTTTATCAGGAGCGGGAGAGTTGGAGCAGTACTTC
TRBD2,TRBJ2-1,NA,TRBV20-1,CSARDAGRSPYNEQFF,TGCAGTGCTAGAGATGCCGGGAGGAGCCCCTACAATGAGCAGTTCTTC
NA,TRBJ1-5,few,TRBV20-1,CSASRGGDQPQHF,TGCAGTGCTTCGCGAGGGGGTGATCAGCCCCAGCATTTT
NA,TRBJ1-2,NA,TRBV5-5,CASSWGYWGTTNYGYTF,TGTGCCAGCAGCTGGGGATACTGGGGGACAACGAACTATGGCTACACCTTC
TRBD1,TRBJ2-5,few,TRBV12-3/TRBV12-4,CASSLAGGRGNEQYF,TGTGCCAGCAGTTTGGCAGGGGGCCGGGGCAATGAGCAGTACTTC
TRBD1,TRBJ1-1,NA,TRBV7-2,CANQQGTEAFF,TGTGCCAACCAACAGGGGACTGAAGCTTTCTTT
NA,TRBJ1-6,NA,TRBV2,CASSEHRSGSPLHF,TGTGCCAGCAGTGAACATCGCTCCGGCTCACCCCTCCACTTT
TRBD1,TRBJ2-3,NA,TRBV20-1,CSALDRVGNTQYF,TGCAGTGCCCTCGACAGGGTGGGAAATACGCAGTATTTT
TRBD1,TRBJ2-7,many,TRBV9,CASSVTGGSYEQYF,TGTGCCAGCAGCGTCACAGGGGGCTCCTACGAGCAGTACTTC
TRBD2,TRBJ2-3,NA,TRBV4-1,CASSQLAGRNSRDTQYF,TGCGCCAGCAGCCAACTAGCGGGGCGAAATTCCAGAGATACGCAGTATTTT
NA,TRBJ2-7,NA,TRBV10-3,CAISDRRGSGRNEQYF,TGTGCCATCAGTGATCGTCGGGGTTCGGGGCGCAATGAGCAGTACTTC
NA,TRBJ2-5,few,TRBV7-9,CASSSPGRGTHQETQYF,TGTGCCAGCAGCTCCCCTGGGCGGGGCACCCATCAAGAGACCCAGTACTTC
TRBD2,TRBJ2-7,few,TRBV20-1,CSARDPWTSGDNEQYF,TGCAGTGCTAGGGACCCCTGGACTAGCGGTGATAACGAGCAGTACTTC
NA,TRBJ1-2,NA,TRBV18,CASSPGLQNAGYTF,TGTGCCAGCTCACCAGGGTTACAGAACGCTGGCTACACCTTC
TRBD2,TRBJ2-7,NA,TRBV4-1,CASSQDLWRGYEQYF,TGCGCCAGCAGCCAAGATCTTTGGCGGGGGTACGAGCAGTACTTC
NA,TRBJ1-2,few,TRBV12-5,CASGFAGQNYGYTF,TGTGCTAGTGGTTTCGCCGGACAGAACTATGGCTACACCTTC
TRBD2,TRBJ2-2,few,TRBV24-1,CATSDPMTSVTGELFF,TGTGCCACCAGTGATCCTATGACTAGCGTCACCGGGGAGCTGTTTTTT
TRBD2,TRBJ2-2,few,TRBV5-5,CASSSGLARAGELFF,TGTGCCAGCAGCTCCGGACTAGCGCGGGCCGGGGAGCTGTTTTTT
NA,TRBJ1-6,NA,TRBV10-3,CAISEPGVTNSPLHF,TGTGCCATCAGTGAACCAGGGGTTACGAATTCACCCCTCCACTTT
TRBD2,TRBJ2-5,NA,TRBV4-2,CASSQESPGVAGGWQETQYF,TGTGCCAGCAGCCAAGAGTCTCCCGGAGTAGCGGGGGGGTGGCAAGAGACCCAGTACTTC
TRBD1,TRBJ1-1,NA,TRBV6-5,CASSYSRDRGTEAFF,TGTGCCAGCAGTTACTCGAGGGACAGGGGGACTGAAGCTTTCTTT
TRBD2,TRBJ2-5,NA,TRBV5-8,CASSSPRLAGGKETQYF,TGTGCCAGCAGCTCGCCACGACTAGCGGGGGGGAAAGAGACCCAGTACTTC
NA,TRBJ1-6,few,TRBV2,CASSGRNSPLHF,TGTGCCAGCAGTGGCCGGAATTCACCCCTCCACTTT
NA,TRBJ1-2,few,TRBV6-6,CASSYLDTYGYTF,TGTGCCAGCAGTTACCTCGACACCTATGGCTACACCTTC
NA,TRBJ2-3,NA,TRBV24-1,CATSADSTDTQYF,TGTGCCACCAGCGCGGACAGCACGGATACGCAGTATTTT
TRBD1,TRBJ2-5,few,TRBV6-1,CASSERDRGLIVETQYF,TGTGCCAGCAGTGAAAGGGACAGGGGGCTGATAGTGGAGACCCAGTACTTC
NA,TRBJ1-4,many,TRBV28,CASSFVGATNEKLFF,TGTGCCAGCAGTTTCGTAGGCGCAACTAATGAAAAACTGTTTTTT